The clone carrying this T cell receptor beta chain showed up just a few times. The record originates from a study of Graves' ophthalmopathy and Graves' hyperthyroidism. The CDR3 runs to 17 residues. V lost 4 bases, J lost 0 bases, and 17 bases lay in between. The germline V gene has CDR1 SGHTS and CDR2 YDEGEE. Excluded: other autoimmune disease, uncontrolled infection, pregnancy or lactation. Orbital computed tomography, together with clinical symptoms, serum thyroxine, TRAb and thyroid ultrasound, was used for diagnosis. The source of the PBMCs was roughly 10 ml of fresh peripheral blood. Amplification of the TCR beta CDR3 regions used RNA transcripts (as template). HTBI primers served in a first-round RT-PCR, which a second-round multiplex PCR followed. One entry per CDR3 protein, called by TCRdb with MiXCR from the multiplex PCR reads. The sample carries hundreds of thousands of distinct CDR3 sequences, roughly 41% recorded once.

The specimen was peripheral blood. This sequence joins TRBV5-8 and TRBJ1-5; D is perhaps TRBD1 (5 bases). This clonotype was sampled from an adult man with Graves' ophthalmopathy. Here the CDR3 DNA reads TGTGCCAGCAGCCAGATTTGGGGCAGTGATAGCAATCAGCCCCAGCATTTT. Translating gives CASSQIWGSDSNQPQHF.